This TCR beta chain was observed in a study of control samples from healthy donors and cancer patients. This CDR3 has 13 residues. The V segment lost 7 bases and the J segment 3 bases; nucleotides outside the gene matches: 5. Looked up from germline, CDR1 is SQVTM and CDR2 is ANQGSEA. Produced via immunoSEQ multiplex PCR; TCRdb's table is partial and in-frame only. This sample yields 170,000 or so clones, of which around 90% are seen a single time; 1.4% belongs to the top ten. The chain joins TRBV29-1 to TRBJ2-3; 9 nucleotides match TRBD1. The sample taken for sequencing was blood. The receptor's source is a woman between 50 and 59 years old in good health. Here the CDR3 reads CSGTGVRTDTQYF. CDR3 DNA: TGCAGCGGGACAGGGGTGAGGACAGATACGCAGTATTTT.